A selection of T cell receptor beta chains follows, all from one sample in a study of T-cell memory formation after mild COVID-19. TCRdb reanalysed the 5' RACE reads using MiXCR and keeps one entry per CDR3 protein. Seen here are roughly 450,000 distinct CDR3 sequences, over 15% observed once, and the top ten hold approximately 13%. The sample taken for sequencing was PBMCs or a T cell subset sorted from them (not recorded which). These receptors came from an adult woman who had mild COVID-19 (a few samples of this study predate the infection). Cell type and time point are not known. CDR3s include the opening cysteine and the closing phenylalanine or tryptophan. D genes are given only for firm matches. The size field is filled for only some rows; it gives once, few, many or a size class.

TRBV7-8,TRBJ2-7,many,NA,TGTGCCAGCAGCTCGCGGGTAGGGTTCTACGAGCAGTACTTC,CASSSRVGFYEQYF
TRBV28,TRBJ1-6,NA,NA,TGTGCCAGCAGTTTGATCCGGAATTCACCCCTCCACTTT,CASSLIRNSPLHF
TRBV5-4,TRBJ2-4,NA,TRBD2,TGTGCCAGCAGCTTAACCGGGGGAGGGAGGGCCAAAAACATTCAGTACTTC,CASSLTGGGRAKNIQYF
TRBV5-4,TRBJ2-4,NA,TRBD2,TGTGCCAGCAGCTTGGCCGGATTAGCGGGGGACATTCAGTACTTC,CASSLAGLAGDIQYF
TRBV11-2,TRBJ1-5,NA,NA,TGTGCCAGCACCTCACAGCCCCAGCATTTT,CASTSQPQHF
TRBV6-2/TRBV6-3,TRBJ1-5,NA,TRBD1,TGTGCCAGCACCCCGAACAGGGGCCGGGGCAATCAGCCCCAGCATTTT,CASTPNRGRGNQPQHF
TRBV7-7,TRBJ2-4,many,NA,TGTGCTAGCAGCCTCGGGCAGGCGGCGCGGGGCATTCAGTACTTC,CASSLGQAARGIQYF
TRBV15,TRBJ2-5,NA,NA,TGTGCCACCAGCATCGAGGGCAGGGTCAAGACCCAGTACTTC,CATSIEGRVKTQYF
TRBV12-3/TRBV12-4,TRBJ1-2,NA,NA,TGTGCCAGCAGCCCTGGGGGGGGATTCCCTAACTATGGCTACACCTTC,CASSPGGGFPNYGYTF
TRBV7-2,TRBJ1-6,NA,TRBD1,TGTGCCAGCAGCCCAACCCCCCCCCGGACAGGGGGCCTTCCCCTCCACTTT,CASSPTPPRTGGLPLHF
TRBV6-5,TRBJ1-1,NA,TRBD1,TGTGCCAGCAGTTACCCTGGGACAGGGGGAATCACTGAAGCTTTCTTT,CASSYPGTGGITEAFF
TRBV12-3/TRBV12-4,TRBJ1-1,NA,TRBD1,TGTGCCAGCAACGGACAGGGCACTGAAGCTTTCTTT,CASNGQGTEAFF
TRBV11-3,TRBJ2-1,NA,NA,TGTGCCAGCAAATACGGTGGGCGGGGACACAATGAGCAGTTCTTC,CASKYGGRGHNEQFF
TRBV20-1,TRBJ2-7,few,TRBD2,TGCAGTGCTAGATACCCTAGCGGGTTATACGAGCAGTACTTC,CSARYPSGLYEQYF
TRBV7-9,TRBJ2-1,many,NA,TGTGCCAGCAGCTTAGTACAGGGTGAGCAGTTCTTC,CASSLVQGEQFF
TRBV18,TRBJ2-3,NA,NA,TGTGCCAGTGGGACCAGTGGAGATACGCAGTATTTT,CASGTSGDTQYF
TRBV7-9,TRBJ2-3,few,TRBD2,TGTGCCAGCAGCTTAGAACTAGCGGGAGCAGATACGCAGTATTTT,CASSLELAGADTQYF
TRBV20-1,TRBJ2-1,NA,TRBD2,TGCAGTGCCCCGGGACAGGGGACTAGCGGGAGCATTGTTGAGCAGTTCTTC,CSAPGQGTSGSIVEQFF
TRBV7-9,TRBJ2-2,NA,NA,TGTGCCAGCAGCCCGGCTGGAGGGTTCACCGGGGAGCTGTTTTTT,CASSPAGGFTGELFF
TRBV11-2,TRBJ2-1,NA,TRBD2,TGTGCCAGCAGCTTAGAGGCGGGGGGCTTCTCCTACAATGAGCAGTTCTTC,CASSLEAGGFSYNEQFF
TRBV24-1,TRBJ2-1,few,NA,TGTGCCACCAGTGATTTGCATCGGCATGAGCAGTTCTTC,CATSDLHRHEQFF
TRBV29-1,TRBJ1-2,NA,NA,TGCAGCGTAAGGACGGTGAATGGCTACACCTTC,CSVRTVNGYTF
TRBV27,TRBJ2-5,NA,NA,TGTGCCAGCAGTCAACTGTTTACTAGAAACCAAGAGACCCAGTACTTC,CASSQLFTRNQETQYF
TRBV6-4,TRBJ2-2,few,NA,TGTGCCAGCAGTGACTCCAGGGCCACCGGGGAGCTGTTTTTT,CASSDSRATGELFF
TRBV27,TRBJ2-3,few,NA,TGTGCCAGCAGTTCTTACAGGAGCACCACAGATACGCAGTATTTT,CASSSYRSTTDTQYF
TRBV5-1,TRBJ1-1,NA,TRBD1,TGCGCCAGCAGATCTACTCAGGGGGGGAACACTGAAGCTTTCTTT,CASRSTQGGNTEAFF
TRBV27,TRBJ2-7,NA,NA,TGTGCCAGCAGCTCCTTAGCCGGATACGAGCAGTACTTC,CASSSLAGYEQYF
TRBV30,TRBJ1-2,few,NA,TGTGCCTGGAGTGTACTCGACGGCTACACCTTC,CAWSVLDGYTF
TRBV12-3/TRBV12-4,TRBJ1-5,many,NA,TGTGCCAGCAGCAAACCGGGACTCCAGAAGCCCCAGCATTTT,CASSKPGLQKPQHF
TRBV3-1,TRBJ2-7,NA,TRBD2,TGTGCCAGCAGCCAAGTTCTCGGGAGGCGCGAGCAGTACTTC,CASSQVLGRREQYF
TRBV4-1,TRBJ1-5,NA,NA,TGCGCCAGCAGCCAAGTCTGGGACCCCAATCAGCCCCAGCATTTT,CASSQVWDPNQPQHF
TRBV7-9,TRBJ2-1,few,NA,TGTGCCAGCAGCTTAGTCAGCGCCAGGGGACCTATTTTCAATGAGCAGTTCTTC,CASSLVSARGPIFNEQFF
TRBV15,TRBJ2-7,few,TRBD1,TGTGCCACCAGCAGAGGGAATACCGGGACAGATTACGAGCAGTACTTC,CATSRGNTGTDYEQYF
TRBV10-3,TRBJ2-3,few,TRBD2,TGTGCCACCAGCGGGGCTAGCGGGGGCGCTAGCACAGATACGCAGTATTTT,CATSGASGGASTDTQYF
TRBV5-1,TRBJ1-2,NA,NA,TGCGCCAGCAGCTTGGACAGCAGCTATGGCTACACCTTC,CASSLDSSYGYTF
TRBV7-9,TRBJ1-6,NA,NA,TGTGCCAGCAGCCACTGGGCAGGGGACGAATTCGCCCTCCACTTT,CASSHWAGDEFALHF
TRBV2,TRBJ2-7,NA,TRBD1,TGTGCCAGCAGTGAGCGAATCCCGGGACAGGGGAAATACGAGCAGTACTTC,CASSERIPGQGKYEQYF
TRBV3-1,TRBJ1-2,NA,NA,TGTGCCAGCAGCCAAGTTCCAGACTATGGCTACACCTTC,CASSQVPDYGYTF
TRBV29-1,TRBJ2-3,few,NA,TGCAGCGTTGAAGCAGCGGGACAGTTAACAGATACGCAGTATTTT,CSVEAAGQLTDTQYF
TRBV3-1,TRBJ2-1,NA,TRBD2,TGTGCCAGCAGCCAATGGGGCATACTAGCGGGAGCAGGCAATGAGCAGTTCTTC,CASSQWGILAGAGNEQFF
TRBV5-1,TRBJ2-5,NA,TRBD1,TGCGCCAGCAGCCTACAGGGGGCAGAGGAGACCCAGTACTTC,CASSLQGAEETQYF
TRBV7-9,TRBJ2-5,NA,TRBD2,TGTGCCAGCAGCTCCCTACTAGCGGGGACTCTATTGGGGGAGACCCAGTACTTC,CASSSLLAGTLLGETQYF
TRBV12-3/TRBV12-4,TRBJ1-1,few,NA,TGTGCCAGCAGTTTGAGGGCACAGAACACTGAAGCTTTCTTT,CASSLRAQNTEAFF